These T cell receptor beta chains were read from a single sample in a study of blood T cell repertoires in COVID-19. TCRdb's copy holds only in-frame clones and misses some; the assay was immunoSEQ multiplex PCR. The profile shows 43,000 or so clones, around nine tenths of them singletons. Sample: peripheral blood. The receptors originated from a man aged 60 to 75 with active or convalescent COVID-19. Each CDR3 is given with its conserved first and last residue. The order of the fields is V gene, D gene, J gene, clone size, CDR3 length, CDR3 protein, CDR3 DNA. D genes are given only for firm matches. Rows give clone size only sometimes, using once, few, many, or a class for an expanded clone.

TRBV10-3,TRBD2,TRBJ2-1,-,15,CAKRLAGVSYNEQFF,TGTGCCAAAAGACTAGCGGGGGTGTCCTACAATGAGCAGTTCTTC
TRBV5-5,TRBD1,TRBJ1-1,-,13,CASSMTGDTEAFF,TGTGCCAGCAGCATGACAGGGGACACTGAAGCTTTCTTT
TRBV6-2/TRBV6-3,-,TRBJ1-6,-,12,CASSPDGSPLHF,TGTGCCAGCAGTCCAGATGGTTCACCCCTCCACTTT
TRBV30,TRBD1,TRBJ1-1,-,12,CAWDRGNTEAFF,TGTGCCTGGGACAGGGGGAACACTGAAGCTTTCTTT
TRBV3-1/TRBV3-2,TRBD1,TRBJ1-5,-,15,CASSPRQGAPQPQHF,TGTGCCAGCAGCCCACGACAGGGCGCCCCTCAGCCCCAGCATTTT
TRBV7-2,-,TRBJ1-1,-,14,CASSLSFLYTEAFF,TGTGCCAGCAGCTTATCCTTCCTATACACTGAAGCTTTCTTT
TRBV19,-,TRBJ1-5,few,14,CASSIFGAGQPQHF,TGTGCCAGTAGTATATTTGGGGCAGGGCAGCCCCAGCATTTT
TRBV6-5,TRBD1,TRBJ2-7,-,14,CASNYRDRAYEQYF,TGTGCCAGCAATTACCGGGACAGAGCCTACGAGCAGTACTTC
TRBV25-1,TRBD2,TRBJ2-1,medium-sized,14,CASSLAGAWNEQFF,TGTGCCAGCAGCCTAGCGGGGGCTTGGAATGAGCAGTTCTTC
TRBV2,TRBD1,TRBJ1-1,-,12,CASNRDSGGAFF,TGTGCCAGTAACCGGGACAGTGGCGGAGCTTTCTTT
TRBV11-1,TRBD1,TRBJ1-1,-,13,CASSFAGGLEAFF,TGTGCCAGCAGCTTTGCAGGGGGGCTCGAAGCTTTCTTT
TRBV29-1,TRBD2,TRBJ2-7,once,16,CSVEDSGGAREREQYF,TGCAGCGTTGAAGATTCGGGGGGGGCCAGAGAACGGGAGCAGTACTTC
TRBV6-5,TRBD1,TRBJ1-2,once,14,CASRRDRGSNGYTF,TGTGCCAGCAGGAGAGACAGGGGGTCAAATGGCTACACCTTC
TRBV7-2,TRBD2,TRBJ2-5,-,16,CASSKIIAGGSETQYF,TGTGCCAGCAGTAAGATAATAGCGGGGGGATCAGAGACCCAGTACTTC
TRBV19,TRBD1,TRBJ1-6,-,15,CASSDGTGEASPLHF,TGTGCCAGTAGTGACGGGACAGGGGAAGCGTCACCCCTCCACTTT
TRBV5-6,TRBD1,TRBJ1-2,-,15,CASSPHIRQGYGYTF,TGTGCCAGCAGCCCCCATATTAGACAGGGTTACGGCTACACCTTC
TRBV6-6,TRBD2,TRBJ2-5,-,16,CASRSSSGGAEETQYF,TGTGCCAGCAGGTCGTCCAGCGGGGGGGCGGAAGAGACCCAGTACTTC
TRBV5-5,-,TRBJ2-7,-,14,CASSLVALEYEQYF,TGTGCCAGCAGCTTGGTCGCGCTGGAGTACGAGCAGTACTTC
TRBV12-3/TRBV12-4,TRBD1,TRBJ1-3,-,13,CASRQGEVNTIYF,TGTGCCAGCAGACAGGGGGAGGTTAACACCATATATTTT